These 23 T cell receptor beta chains came from one sample sequenced in a study of CD8 T cells in Susac syndrome. About 0.5 to 1 ug RNA was reverse transcribed with random hexamers. MiXCR, run by TCRdb on the immunoSEQ multiplex PCR reads, gives a single entry per CDR3 protein. The table lists approximately 74,000 distinct CDR3 sequences, just over 90% of them singletons, with about 0.54% in the top ten. The sample comprised CD4+ T cells from PBMCs. The receptors come from a human donor with Susac syndrome.

J is TRBJ1-2 and V is TRBV29-1; possible D gene TRBD1, 5 bases. V gave up 0 bases and J gave up 8 bases, with 10 bases separating them. CDR1 is SQVTM and CDR2 is ANQGSEA in the germline V gene. This CDR3 comprises 12 residues. CDR3 loop: CSVEEGVGGYTF. For the CDR3, the DNA is TGCAGCGTTGAAGAGGGGGTAGGCGGCTACACCTTC.

CDR3 loop: CASSKPRTGANEKLFF. Written as DNA, the CDR3 is TGTGCCAGCAGCAAACCCCGGACAGGGGCTAATGAAAAACTGTTTTTT. V is TRBV7-2 and J is TRBJ1-4; 9 bases line up with TRBD1. CDR3 size: 16 residues. CDR1 and CDR2 (germline): SGHTA, FQGNSA. The J segment lost 3 bases and the V segment lost 5 bases, leaving 7 bases of the junction unmatched. The whole variable domain, remainder taken from reference TRBV7-2 and TRBJ1-4, is GAGVSQSPSNKVTEKGKDVELRCDPISGHTALYWYRQSLGQGLEFLIYFQGNSAPDKSGLPSDRFSAERTGGSVSTLTIQRTQQEDSAVYLCASSKPRTGANEKLFFGSGTQLSVL.

This chain joins TRBV5-6 and TRBJ2-1; D is undetermined. The CDR3 length is 16 residues. The V end lost 0 bases, the J end lost 0 bases, and 10 bases lay between the germline ends. Germline V gene data show CDR1 as SGHDT and CDR2 as YYEEEE. The CDR3 protein is CASSLDPGASYNEQFF. CDR3 bases: TGTGCCAGCAGCTTGGATCCCGGTGCCTCCTACAATGAGCAGTTCTTC.

With respect to this clonotype: A junction end diverges from the germline sequence, so it may reflect a read error. The chain couples TRBV19 to TRBJ2-1; TRBD1 agrees at 7 bases. CDR3 size: 18 residues. Germline values: CDR1 LNHDA, CDR2 SQIVND (reference sequence). The CDR3 loop reads CASSEPIKTGSSYNEKFF. DNA for the CDR3: TGTGCCAGTAGTGAACCTATTAAGACAGGGAGCTCCTACAATGAGAAGTTCTTC.

J is TRBJ2-5 and V is TRBV7-2; D not certain. The CDR3 has 14 residues. From germline, CDR1 is SGHTA and CDR2 FQGNSA. Trimming left V 1 base short and J 0 bases short, with 6 bases between. CDR3 bases: TGTGCCAGCAGCTTAGTCCAGAACCAAGAGACCCAGTACTTC. It translates to CASSLVQNQETQYF.

J is TRBJ2-5 and V is TRBV5-4, with D unresolved. The germline gives CDR1 SGHNT, CDR2 YYREEE (reference sequence). V was clipped by 0 bases and J by 0 bases, with 9 bases between them. The CDR3 extends over 15 amino acids. CDR3 sequence reads: CASSLAVDYQETQYF. The CDR3, as DNA: TGTGCCAGCAGCTTGGCCGTAGACTACCAAGAGACCCAGTACTTC.

The chain recombines TRBV28 with TRBJ2-7; 8 nucleotides match TRBD1. CDR1 MDHEN and CDR2 SYDVKM come from the germline V gene. CDR3 size: 16 residues. Trimming at V came to 0 bases and at J to 1 base, leaving 5 bases not matched to a gene. CDR3 bases: TGTGCCAGCAGTTTATGGGGGCAGGGGGCGTCCTACGAGCAGTACTTC. Encoded protein: CASSLWGQGASYEQYF.

V gene TRBV10-3 combines with J gene TRBJ2-1; 9 bases are a match to TRBD2. CDR3 length: 15 residues. Germline assignment: CDR1 ENHRY and CDR2 SYGVKD. V shed 3 bases, J shed 7 bases, and the junction held 7 bases outside the gene matches. CDR3 bases: TGTGCCATCAGTGACCAGGCGGGGGGGCCGAATGAGCAGTTCTTC. This codes for CAISDQAGGPNEQFF.

The gene calls are TRBV19 and TRBJ1-6, with a possible D match to TRBD1 (6 bases). CDR1 and CDR2 (germline): LNHDA, SQIVND (reference sequence). The CDR3 totals 17 residues. The V end lost 3 bases, the J end lost 7 bases, and 19 bases lay between the germline ends. DNA for the CDR3: TGTGCCAGTAGTATCGTCATTGCCGACAGGCCAAATTCACCCCTCCACTTT. Amino acids: CASSIVIADRPNSPLHF.

The CDR3 DNA follows: TGCGCCAGCAGCTTCCCCGGGGGAAGCACAGATACGCAGTATTTT. It encodes CASSFPGGSTDTQYF. The rearrangement uses TRBV5-1 and TRBJ2-3, with D possibly being TRBD2 (6 bases). This CDR3 is 15 amino acids long. V lost 2 bases to trimming and J lost 0 bases, with 10 bases between them. The germline gives CDR1 SGHRS, CDR2 YFSETQ.

The CDR3 DNA sequence: TGTGCCAGCAGTCGCCGGGACGGCAAATATCATGAAGCTTTCTTT. Translated, it gives CASSRRDGKYHEAFF. This chain joins TRBV6-6 and TRBJ1-1, with D possibly TRBD1 on 5 matching bases. Germline values: CDR1 MNHNY, CDR2 SVGAGI (reference sequence). V was trimmed by 5 bases and J by 7 bases, leaving 20 bases between them. The CDR3 totals 15 residues.

The chain carries TRBV28 and TRBJ2-1; maybe TRBD2 (6 bases). The CDR3 has 14 amino acids. V was shortened by 3 bases and J by 4 bases, with 10 bases between the two germline ends. Germline V gene sequence: CDR1 MDHEN, CDR2 SYDVKM. In DNA, the CDR3 is TGTGCCAGCAGTTTCTCCGGGGGATACAATGAGCAGTTCTTC. This encodes CASSFSGGYNEQFF. Filled out from reference TRBV28 and TRBJ2-1, the complete variable domain reads DVKVTQSSRYLVKRTGEKVFLECVQDMDHENMFWYRQDPGLGLRLIYFSYDVKMKEKGDIPEGYSVSREKKERFSLILESASTNQTSMYLCASSFSGGYNEQFFGPGTRLTVL.

The genes are TRBV19 and TRBJ1-2; 9 nucleotides match TRBD1. With V trimmed by 11 bases and J by 6 bases, 19 bases remained unmatched. This CDR3 contains 16 residues. Germline lookup yields CDR1 LNHDA and CDR2 SQIVND (reference sequence). CDR3 DNA sequence: TGTGCCTCCCAGCCCGGGACAGGGCGTCTTGGGGATGGCTACACCTTC. Translating it yields CASQPGTGRLGDGYTF.

The chain is built from TRBV7-2 and TRBJ2-5; TRBD1 might be the D (5 bases). The germline V and J ends were trimmed by 5 bases and 0 bases, with 10 bases remaining between them. Per the germline V gene, CDR1 is SGHTA and CDR2 is FQGNSA. The CDR3 runs 14 residues. In nucleotides, the CDR3 is TGTGCCAGCAGCCGACAGCAGTACCAAGAGACCCAGTACTTC. Its translation: CASSRQQYQETQYF.

The chain links TRBV27 to TRBJ1-1, with 9 bases matching TRBD1. CDR1 is MNHEY and CDR2 is SMNVEV in the germline V gene (reference sequence). This CDR3 is built from 18 residues. V trimming: 5 bases; J trimming: 3 bases; junction bases outside the gene matches: 16. The DNA for the CDR3 is TGTGCCAGCAGTCCGAGGGGCGGGGACAGGGTGTGGGACACTGAAGCTTTCTTT. Translating it yields CASSPRGGDRVWDTEAFF.

V gene TRBV3-1 combines with J gene TRBJ1-3; the D is unclear. This CDR3 contains 14 residues. Trimming pared 1 base from V and 8 bases from J, leaving 12 bases between. From germline, CDR1 is LGHDT and CDR2 YNNKEL (reference sequence). CDR3: CASSQGGGGDTIYF. CDR3 nucleotide sequence: TGTGCCAGCAGCCAAGGCGGTGGTGGGGACACCATATATTTT. The complete variable domain, with remaining parts taken from reference TRBV3-1 and TRBJ1-3, reads DTAVSQTPKYLVTQMGNDKSIKCEQNLGHDTMYWYKQDSKKFLKIMFSYNNKELIINETVPNRFSPKSPDKAHLNLHINSLELGDSAVYFCASSQGGGGDTIYFGEGSWLTVV.

The gene calls are TRBV6-5 and TRBJ1-1; the D gene is possibly TRBD1 (5 bases). Per the germline V gene, CDR1 is MNHEY and CDR2 is SVGAGI. V was clipped by 7 bases and J by 1 base, with 16 bases between them. The CDR3 covers 15 residues. CDR3 region: CASTPPGGGNTEAFF. The CDR3 region has the DNA TGTGCCAGCACCCCACCCGGGGGAGGGAACACTGAAGCTTTCTTT.

This rearrangement joins TRBV15 to TRBJ2-5, with D uncertain. V was pared by 1 base and J by 2 bases, with 17 bases between. In germline, CDR1 is LNHNV, CDR2 YYDKDF (reference sequence). The CDR3 length is 17 residues. CDR3 residues: CATSRGVADRRQETQYF. As DNA, the CDR3 is TGTGCCACCAGCAGAGGTGTCGCGGACCGACGGCAAGAGACCCAGTACTTC.

The V gene is TRBV5-1, the J gene TRBJ2-1, with D tentatively TRBD2 (5 bases). Trimming removed 5 bases at V and 7 bases at J, with 13 bases between. The V gene's germline CDR1 is SGHRS and CDR2 YFSETQ. The CDR3 is 13 amino acids. The CDR3 reads CASRYSGGNEQFF. CDR3 sequence (DNA): TGCGCCAGCAGATACAGCGGAGGTAATGAGCAGTTCTTC.

V gene TRBV11-2 combines with J gene TRBJ2-5; TRBD1 matches at 7 bases. Germline V gene lookup returns CDR1 SGHAT and CDR2 FQNNGV. The CDR3 sequence is 16 residues long. With 3 bases clipped from V and 2 bases from J, the junction kept 9 bases outside the gene matches. The CDR3 spells CASSLASWTGQETQYF. The CDR3 DNA sequence: TGTGCCAGCAGCTTGGCTTCTTGGACAGGTCAAGAGACCCAGTACTTC.

The V and J genes are TRBV7-9 and TRBJ2-1; 13 bases line up with TRBD2. Germline V CDR1 and CDR2: SEHNR, FQNEAQ (reference sequence). CDR3 length equals 16 residues. Trimming removed 5 bases from V and 6 bases from J; junction bases left unmatched: 7. This CDR3 is CASSQWTSGRGNEQFF. The CDR3 coding sequence is TGTGCCAGCAGCCAATGGACTAGCGGGAGAGGCAATGAGCAGTTCTTC. The entire variable domain, with the rest obtained from reference TRBV7-9 and TRBJ2-1, is as follows: DTGVSQNPRHKITKRGQNVTFRCDPISEHNRLYWYRQTLGQGPEFLTYFQNEAQLEKSRLLSDRFSAERPKGSFSTLEIQRTEQGDSAMYLCASSQWTSGRGNEQFFGPGTRLTVL.

The rearrangement uses TRBV5-1 and TRBJ1-2; TRBD1 is a possible D gene (6 bases). The CDR3 extends over 13 amino acids. Germline CDR1 and CDR2: SGHRS and YFSETQ. Trimming left V 2 bases short and J 3 bases short, with 8 bases between. CDR3 sequence: CASSLQGDYGYTF. The CDR3 nucleotides read TGCGCCAGCAGCTTACAGGGTGACTATGGCTACACCTTC.

The CDR3 nucleotides are TGTGCCAGCAGCACCCGGGACAGGGCCCCCACTTACTTC. It encodes CASSTRDRAPTYF. This sequence joins TRBV3-1 and TRBJ2-7; the match to TRBD1 covers 9 bases. This CDR3 spans 13 amino acids. V gave up 5 bases and J gave up 13 bases; unmatched junction bases: 12. CDR1 is LGHDT, CDR2 YNNKEL, per germline (reference sequence).